This T cell receptor beta chain was recovered during a study of blood T cells in healthy people across ages. V dropped 2 bases and J dropped 2 bases, with 9 bases sitting between them. The CDR3 sequence is 14 residues long. Germline V gene data show CDR1 as SGHRS and CDR2 as YFSETQ. A few counts support this clonotype. Its antigen remains unidentified. Findings of the study overall: Diversity figures based on one million T cells were deemed too low. The long-lived group displayed more naive CD4+ cells, plus higher diversity, than the aged donors did.

It was with a sample-barcoded 5' primer and a J-beta primer mix that a second PCR of roughly 7 to 12 cycles was run. TCRdb recomputed calls from the 5' RACE reads with MiXCR, one row per CDR3 protein. Of approximately 780,000 distinct CDR3 sequences in the sample, roughly 26% were seen once. The sample was also linked to a second study, of T cells of mothers and their children. Turning to that study: With the M1S primer of the second PCR, sample barcodes and 2-4 random nucleotides were added. Related pairs of mothers and children showed slightly higher, non-significant overlap versus unrelated pairs.

The chain uses TRBV5-1 and TRBJ2-3, with a possible D match to TRBD2 (6 bases). The sample was blood. The receptor was isolated from a boy aged 10-17 years in good health. The CDR3 DNA follows: TGCGCCAGCAGCTTTGGCGGGGACACAGATACGCAGTATTTT. Protein sequence: CASSFGGDTDTQYF. Supplemented by reference TRBV5-1 and TRBJ2-3, the full variable domain reads KAGVTQTPRYLIKTRGQQVTLSCSPISGHRSVSWYQQTPGQGLQFLFEYFSETQRNKGNFPGRFSGRQFSNSRSEMNVSTLELGDSALYLCASSFGGDTDTQYFGPGTRLTVL.